The entry that follows covers one T cell receptor (beta chain) sequence. The data were obtained in a study of cytomegalovirus exposure and HLA in healthy donors. Germline V gene sequence: CDR1 MDHEN, CDR2 SYDVKM. Trimming took off 10 bases at V and 0 bases at J, with 19 bases between the two ends. The CDR3 contains 17 residues. The data were produced by immunoSEQ multiplex PCR, yet TCRdb's version contains in-frame clones alone and is incomplete. The sample has approximately 170,000 clones, about 90% seen once. The rearrangement joins TRBV28 to TRBJ2-6, with D possibly being TRBD2 (5 bases). What was sequenced was PBMCs. The receptor was derived from a woman aged 18-29 years in good health and CMV-seropositive. CDR3 in amino acids: CATLGDTSSSGANVLTF. CDR3 nucleotides: TGTGCCACCCTCGGGGATACCAGTAGCTCTGGGGCCAACGTCCTGACTTTC.